This record concerns one T cell receptor (beta chain) sequence. The antigen remains unidentified. The CDR3 totals 18 residues. Unmatched junction bases numbered 13, after V lost 3 bases and J lost 3 bases. Germline CDR1 and CDR2: LNHDA and SQIVND (reference sequence). TCRdb keeps only in-frame clones here, not all; method: immunoSEQ multiplex PCR. Of tens of thousands of clones detected, less than 85% appear once; the ten largest clones hold about 3%. Before sequencing took place, the ViraFEST assay used viral peptide pools to expand antigen-specific CD4+ T cells. CD4+ T cells were isolated after 10 days of culture. Vaccine recipients lacked prior SARS-CoV-2 infection and had negative nucleocapsid antibodies. A few million PBMC per well received 10 IU/ml IL-2 and roughly 10 ug/ml peptides in culture. This sample was taken from a study of vaccination effects on CD4 cells after COVID-19.

The sequenced sample was CD4+ T cells from PBMCs cultured with HCoV-NL63 spike peptides, obtained before COVID-19 vaccination. The V and J genes are TRBV19 and TRBJ2-4; 8 positions match TRBD1. The clonotype comes from a human donor who received a COVID-19 vaccine. The CDR3 protein is CASSIGAQGAFGKNIQYF. In DNA, the CDR3 is TGTGCCAGTAGTATCGGGGCCCAGGGGGCATTTGGCAAAAACATTCAGTACTTC.